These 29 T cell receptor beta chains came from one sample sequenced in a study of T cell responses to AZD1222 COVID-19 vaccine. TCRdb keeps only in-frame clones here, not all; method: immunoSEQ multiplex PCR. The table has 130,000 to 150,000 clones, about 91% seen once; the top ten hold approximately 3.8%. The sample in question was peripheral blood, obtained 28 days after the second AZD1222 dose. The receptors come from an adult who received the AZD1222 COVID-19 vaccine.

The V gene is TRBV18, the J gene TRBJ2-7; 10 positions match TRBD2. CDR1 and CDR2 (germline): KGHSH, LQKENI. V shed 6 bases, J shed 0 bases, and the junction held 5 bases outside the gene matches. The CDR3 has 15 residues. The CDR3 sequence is CASSHSGGASYEQYF. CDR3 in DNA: TGTGCCAGCTCGCACAGCGGGGGGGCCTCCTACGAGCAGTACTTC. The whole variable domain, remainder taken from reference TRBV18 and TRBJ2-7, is NAGVMQNPRHLVRRRGQEARLRCSPMKGHSHVYWYRQLPEEGLKFMVYLQKENIIDESGMPKERFSAEFPKEGPSILRIQQVVRGDSAAYFCASSHSGGASYEQYFGPGTRLTVT.

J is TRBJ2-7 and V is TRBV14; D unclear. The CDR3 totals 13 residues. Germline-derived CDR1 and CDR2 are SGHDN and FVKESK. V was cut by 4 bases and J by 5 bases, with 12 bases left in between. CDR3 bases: TGTGCCAGCAGCCCAAGACTCATTCACGAGCAGTACTTC. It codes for CASSPRLIHEQYF.

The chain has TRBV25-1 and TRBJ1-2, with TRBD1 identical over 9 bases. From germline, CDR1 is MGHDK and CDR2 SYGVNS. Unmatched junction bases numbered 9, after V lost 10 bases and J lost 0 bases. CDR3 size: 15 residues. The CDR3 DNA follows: TGTGCCACTCGGGCACAGGGGGCGCCTAACTATGGCTACACCTTC. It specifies CATRAQGAPNYGYTF.

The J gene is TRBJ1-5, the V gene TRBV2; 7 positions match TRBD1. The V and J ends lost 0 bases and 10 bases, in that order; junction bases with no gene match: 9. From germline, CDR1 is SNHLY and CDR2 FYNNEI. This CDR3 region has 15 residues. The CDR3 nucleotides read TGTGCCAGCAGTGAAGCGGCCGGGACAGCCCGTCCCCAGCATTTT. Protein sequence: CASSEAAGTARPQHF.

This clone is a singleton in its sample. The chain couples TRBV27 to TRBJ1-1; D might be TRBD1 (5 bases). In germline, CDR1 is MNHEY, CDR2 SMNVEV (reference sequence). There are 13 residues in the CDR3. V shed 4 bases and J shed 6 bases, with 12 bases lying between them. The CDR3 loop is CASSSGFLAEAFF. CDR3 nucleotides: TGTGCCAGCAGTTCAGGGTTTCTGGCTGAAGCTTTCTTT.

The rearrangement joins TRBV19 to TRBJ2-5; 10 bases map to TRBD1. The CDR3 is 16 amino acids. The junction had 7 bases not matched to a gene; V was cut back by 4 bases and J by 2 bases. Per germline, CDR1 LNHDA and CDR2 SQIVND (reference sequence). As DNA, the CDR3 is TGTGCCAGTAGTACCCGACAGGGGGCCTCACAAGAGACCCAGTACTTC. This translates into CASSTRQGASQETQYF.

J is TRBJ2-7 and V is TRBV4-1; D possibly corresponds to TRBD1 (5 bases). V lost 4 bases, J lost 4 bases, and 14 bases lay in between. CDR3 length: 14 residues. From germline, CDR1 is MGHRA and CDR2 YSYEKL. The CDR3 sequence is CASSLSAGFYEQYF. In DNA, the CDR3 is TGCGCCAGCAGCCTCTCCGCAGGGTTTTACGAGCAGTACTTC.

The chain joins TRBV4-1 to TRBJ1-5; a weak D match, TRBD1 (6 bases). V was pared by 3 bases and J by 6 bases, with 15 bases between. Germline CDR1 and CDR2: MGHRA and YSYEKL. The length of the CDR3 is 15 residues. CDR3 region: CASSHPDRLGQPQHF. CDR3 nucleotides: TGCGCCAGCAGCCACCCCGACAGGCTCGGTCAGCCCCAGCATTTT.

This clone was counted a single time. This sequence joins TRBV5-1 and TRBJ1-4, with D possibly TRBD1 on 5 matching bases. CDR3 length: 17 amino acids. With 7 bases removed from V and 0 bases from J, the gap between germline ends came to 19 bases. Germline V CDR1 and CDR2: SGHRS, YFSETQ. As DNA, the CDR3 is TGCGCCAGCCCTTGCCGGGGCAGCGAGGCAACTAATGAAAAACTGTTTTTT. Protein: CASPCRGSEATNEKLFF.

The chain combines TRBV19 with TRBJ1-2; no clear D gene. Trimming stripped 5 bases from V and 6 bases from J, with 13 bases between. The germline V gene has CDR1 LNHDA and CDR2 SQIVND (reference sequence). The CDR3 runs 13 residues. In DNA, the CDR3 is TGTGCCAGTAGTTTCGGCATCCCTGATGGCTACACCTTC. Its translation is CASSFGIPDGYTF.

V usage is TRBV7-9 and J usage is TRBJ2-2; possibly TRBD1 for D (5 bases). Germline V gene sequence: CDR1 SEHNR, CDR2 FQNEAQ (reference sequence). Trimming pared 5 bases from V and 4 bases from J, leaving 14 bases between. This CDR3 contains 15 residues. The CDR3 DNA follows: TGTGCCAGCAGCCTACACGACAGTTCCACCGGGGAGCTGTTTTTT. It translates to CASSLHDSSTGELFF.

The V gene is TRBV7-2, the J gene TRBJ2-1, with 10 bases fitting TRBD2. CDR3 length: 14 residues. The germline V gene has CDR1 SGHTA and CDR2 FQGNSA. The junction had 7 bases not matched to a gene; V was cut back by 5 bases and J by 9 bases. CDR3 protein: CASSPTLAGGEQFF. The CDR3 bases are TGTGCCAGCAGCCCTACCTTAGCGGGAGGTGAGCAGTTCTTC.

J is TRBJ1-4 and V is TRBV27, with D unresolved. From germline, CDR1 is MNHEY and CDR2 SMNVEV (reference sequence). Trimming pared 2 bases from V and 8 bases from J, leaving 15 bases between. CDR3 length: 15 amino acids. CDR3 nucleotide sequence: TGTGCCAGCAGTTTAATCTCTCCAGTGGGCGAAAAACTGTTTTTT. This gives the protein CASSLISPVGEKLFF.

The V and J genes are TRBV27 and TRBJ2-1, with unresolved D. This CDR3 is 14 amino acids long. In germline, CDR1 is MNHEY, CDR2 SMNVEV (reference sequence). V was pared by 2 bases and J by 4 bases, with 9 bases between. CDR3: CASSLGRTYNEQFF. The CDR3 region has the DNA TGTGCCAGCAGTTTAGGGCGTACTTACAATGAGCAGTTCTTC.

The CDR3: CATSDPLNNEQFF. The DNA for the CDR3 is TGTGCCACCAGTGATCCCCTTAACAATGAGCAGTTCTTC. The genes are TRBV24-1 and TRBJ2-1; D gene ambiguous. CDR1 and CDR2 from the germline V gene are KGHDR and SFDVKD. Trimming cost V 3 bases and J 5 bases, with 7 bases left between them. The CDR3 totals 13 residues.

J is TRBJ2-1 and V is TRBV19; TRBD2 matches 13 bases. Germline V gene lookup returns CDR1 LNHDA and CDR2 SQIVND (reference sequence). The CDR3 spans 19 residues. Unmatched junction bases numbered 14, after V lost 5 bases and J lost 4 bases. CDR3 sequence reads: CASSFLGLAGRGAYNEQFF. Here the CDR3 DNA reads TGTGCCAGTAGTTTTTTGGGACTAGCGGGGCGCGGGGCATACAATGAGCAGTTCTTC.

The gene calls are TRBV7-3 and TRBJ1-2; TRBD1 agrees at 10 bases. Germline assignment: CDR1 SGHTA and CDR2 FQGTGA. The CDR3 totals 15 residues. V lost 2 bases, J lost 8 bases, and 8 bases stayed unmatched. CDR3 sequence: CASSLAAGTGVGYTF. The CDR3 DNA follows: TGTGCCAGCAGCTTAGCCGCCGGGACAGGGGTCGGCTACACCTTC. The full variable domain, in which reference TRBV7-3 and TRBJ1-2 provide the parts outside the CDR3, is GAGVSQTPSNKVTEKGKYVELRCDPISGHTALYWYRQSLGQGPEFLIYFQGTGAADDSGLPNDRFFAVRPEGSVSTLKIQRTERGDSAVYLCASSLAAGTGVGYTFGSGTRLTVV.

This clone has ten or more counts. The CDR3 region is CASSYRTDTIYF. The CDR3 region has the DNA TGTGCCAGCAGCTACCGGACCGACACCATATATTTT. The chain uses TRBV7-9 and TRBJ1-3; unclear D gene. Germline V gene lookup returns CDR1 SEHNR and CDR2 FQNEAQ (reference sequence). This CDR3 region has 12 residues. Trimming left V 4 bases short and J 8 bases short, with 9 bases between.

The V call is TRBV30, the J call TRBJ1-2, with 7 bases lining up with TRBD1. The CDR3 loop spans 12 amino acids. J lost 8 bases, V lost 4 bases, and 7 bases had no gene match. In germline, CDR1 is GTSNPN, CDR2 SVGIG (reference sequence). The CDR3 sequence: CAWTEGATGYTF. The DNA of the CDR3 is TGTGCCTGGACTGAGGGGGCAACGGGCTACACCTTC. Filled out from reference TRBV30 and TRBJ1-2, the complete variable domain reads SQTIHQWPATLVQPVGSPLSLECTVEGTSNPNLYWYRQAAGRGLQLLFYSVGIGQISSEVPQNLSASRPQDRQFILSSKKLLLSDSGFYLCAWTEGATGYTFGSGTRLTVV.

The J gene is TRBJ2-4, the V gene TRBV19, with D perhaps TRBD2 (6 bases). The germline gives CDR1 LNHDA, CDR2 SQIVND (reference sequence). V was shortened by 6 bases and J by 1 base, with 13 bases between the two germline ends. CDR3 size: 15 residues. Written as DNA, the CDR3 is TGTGCCAGTAGGTCCCCAGGGACTGCCAAAAACATTCAGTACTTC. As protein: CASRSPGTAKNIQYF. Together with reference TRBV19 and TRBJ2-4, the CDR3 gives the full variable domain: DGGITQSPKYLFRKEGQNVTLSCEQNLNHDAMYWYRQDPGQGLRLIYYSQIVNDFQKGDIAEGYSVSREKKESFPLTVTSAQKNPTAFYLCASRSPGTAKNIQYFGAGTRLSVL.

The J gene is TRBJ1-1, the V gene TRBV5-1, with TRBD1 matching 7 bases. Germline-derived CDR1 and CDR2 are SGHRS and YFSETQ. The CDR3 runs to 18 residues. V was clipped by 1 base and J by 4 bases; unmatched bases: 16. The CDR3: CASSLTRQGSLLGTEAFF. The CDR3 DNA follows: TGCGCCAGCAGCTTGACTCGACAGGGATCGTTATTGGGCACTGAAGCTTTCTTT.

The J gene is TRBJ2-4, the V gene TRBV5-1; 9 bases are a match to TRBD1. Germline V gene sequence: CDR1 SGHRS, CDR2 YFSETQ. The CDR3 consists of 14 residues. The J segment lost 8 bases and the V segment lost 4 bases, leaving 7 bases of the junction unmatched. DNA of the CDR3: TGCGCCAGCAGCACGGTCGGGGACAGGGACATTCAGTACTTC. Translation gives CASSTVGDRDIQYF.

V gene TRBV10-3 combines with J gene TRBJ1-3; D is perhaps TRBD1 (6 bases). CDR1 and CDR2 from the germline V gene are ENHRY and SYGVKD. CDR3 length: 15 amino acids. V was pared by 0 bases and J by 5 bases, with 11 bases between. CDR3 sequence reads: CAISESLGQRNTIYF. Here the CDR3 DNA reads TGTGCCATCAGTGAGTCGTTGGGACAACGAAACACCATATATTTT.

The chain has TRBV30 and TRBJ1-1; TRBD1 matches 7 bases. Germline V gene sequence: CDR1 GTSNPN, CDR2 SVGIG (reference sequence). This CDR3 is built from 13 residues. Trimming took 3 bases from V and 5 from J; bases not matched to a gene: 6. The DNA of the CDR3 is TGTGCCTGGAGCGGCAGGGGGGGGACTGAAGCTTTCTTT. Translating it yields CAWSGRGGTEAFF.

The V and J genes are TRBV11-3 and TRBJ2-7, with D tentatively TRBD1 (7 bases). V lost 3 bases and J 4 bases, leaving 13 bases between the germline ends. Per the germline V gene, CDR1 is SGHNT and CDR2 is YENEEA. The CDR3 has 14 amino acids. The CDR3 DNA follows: TGTGCCAGCAGCTTTGGTCAGGGGGGTTACGAGCAGTACTTC. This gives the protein CASSFGQGGYEQYF.

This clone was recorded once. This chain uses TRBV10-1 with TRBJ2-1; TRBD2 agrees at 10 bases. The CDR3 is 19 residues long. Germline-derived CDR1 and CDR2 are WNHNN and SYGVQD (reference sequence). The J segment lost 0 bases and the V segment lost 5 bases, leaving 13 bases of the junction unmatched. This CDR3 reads CASSTPGLAGASSYNEQFF. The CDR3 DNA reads TGCGCCAGCAGTACGCCGGGGCTAGCGGGGGCAAGCTCCTACAATGAGCAGTTCTTC.

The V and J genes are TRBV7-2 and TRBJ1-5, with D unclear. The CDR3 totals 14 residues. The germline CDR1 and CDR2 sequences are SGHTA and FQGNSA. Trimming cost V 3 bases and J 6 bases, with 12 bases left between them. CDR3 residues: CASSFWEVGQPQHF. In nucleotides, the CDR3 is TGTGCCAGCAGCTTCTGGGAGGTCGGTCAGCCCCAGCATTTT.

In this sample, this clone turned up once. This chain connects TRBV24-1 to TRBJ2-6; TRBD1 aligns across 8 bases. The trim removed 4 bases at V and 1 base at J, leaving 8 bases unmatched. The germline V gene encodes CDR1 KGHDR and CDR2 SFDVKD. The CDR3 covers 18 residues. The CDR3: CATSETGTGVSGANVLTF. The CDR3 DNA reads TGTGCCACCAGTGAAACCGGGACAGGAGTTTCTGGGGCCAACGTCCTGACTTTC.

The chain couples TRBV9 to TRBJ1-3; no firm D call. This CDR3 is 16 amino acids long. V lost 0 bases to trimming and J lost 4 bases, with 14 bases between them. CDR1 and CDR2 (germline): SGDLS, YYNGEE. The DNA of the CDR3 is TGTGCCAGCAGCGTAGGCATCCGGGGTAGCGGAAACACCATATATTTT. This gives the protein CASSVGIRGSGNTIYF.